This record looks at one T cell receptor (beta chain) sequence and its context. Germline values: CDR1 SQVTM, CDR2 ANQGSEA. The V gene end was trimmed by 7 bases and the J gene end by 1 base; junction bases not matched to a gene: 9. The CDR3 is 15 amino acids. Original processing methods: Amplification with reference gene primers provided the estimates of nucleated cell counts. Clones were read by immunoSEQ multiplex PCR, and TCRdb kept only the in-frame ones, dropping some. V and J calls and clone size are copied from that table; D and trimming were computed from the DNA. The sample shows some 160,000 clones, approximately 80% of them seen only once. This sample is part of a study of blood T cell repertoires in COVID-19.

The sequencing input was peripheral blood. This TCR derives from a human donor in a cohort sampled during active COVID-19. The chain recombines TRBV29-1 with TRBJ1-1, with TRBD1 identical over 10 bases. The CDR3 nucleotides are TGCAGCGCCCCACCGGGACAGGGGCCGAACACTGAAGCTTTCTTT. Protein sequence: CSAPPGQGPNTEAFF.